The text below deals with one T cell receptor beta chain. No cognate antigen has been identified for it. Base qualities are not recorded, but no much larger clone differs from it by a single base. V lost 3 bases and J lost 9 bases, and the count of bases not matched to a germline gene is 9. The CDR3 runs 14 residues from the cysteine to the phenylalanine. Solely the CDR3 DNA is kept, with 42 bases framed from the first base. The germline V gene encodes CDR1 SGDLS and CDR2 YYNGEE. Separate from the roughly 630-subject first cohort, the validation cohort of roughly 120 subjects was the group to which the donors belonged. This entry comes from a study of cytomegalovirus exposure and HLA in healthy donors (dated by TCRdb to 2016 to 2017). Study-level background: According to a later analysis, one platform produced both the roughly 130 validation repertoires and the 666 repertoires of the first cohort. The study was designed to test whether signatures of past pathogen exposure could be identified by cataloging public T cell receptors. Along with the roughly 710-subject first cohort, a separate validation cohort of over 90 different subjects was used. High-throughput TCR immunosequencing, statistical association of individual TCRs with disease status, and machine learning were combined to predict cytomegalovirus infection status. The paper as a whole reports these results and caveats: The validation cohort had no HLA typing available for a later analysis, so co-occurrence within that cohort was assessed over all 120 or so repertoires. In the study, some 160 TCR beta chains were listed as associated with cytomegalovirus. Subsequent analysis determined that TCRs grouped into clusters in the first cohort also showed a tendency toward co-occurrence across the 120 or so validation repertoires, and approximately 93% of cluster scores exceeded 0. The authors suggested that the approach could potentially be generalized to other disease states and immunological phenotypes. Most TCR sequences were seen in very few donors, while some public TCRs were found in many individuals. A few of the identified cytomegalovirus-associated TCR beta chains were confirmed in vitro to be specific for cytomegalovirus antigens. The classifier was reported to diagnose cytomegalovirus status with high specificity and sensitivity in both the original cohort and the validation cohort.

Receptors were amplified or captured by the immunoSEQ multiplex PCR assay. In the paper's pipeline: A statistical classification framework was built to diagnose cytomegalovirus status from the catalog of TCR beta chain sequences. TCRdb holds this immuneACCESS table with in-frame rearrangements only. Some clones are missing; in checked studies, unresolved V genes explain under half, and the rest has no known cause. V, J and clone size reflect that table, while D and trimming were determined from the DNA. For this sample the table gives about 130,000 clones, of which roughly 91% were detected only once. The ten largest clones take up about 3.7% of the sample.

The specimen was PBMCs. The sequence was obtained from a man aged 25 to 40 in good health and CMV-seronegative. The sequence links TRBV9 to TRBJ2-7; the central 10 bases match TRBD1. The CDR3 amino acid sequence is: CASSADRGELGQYF. The bases are TGTGCCAGCAGCGCGGACAGGGGGGAATTGGGGCAGTACTTC.